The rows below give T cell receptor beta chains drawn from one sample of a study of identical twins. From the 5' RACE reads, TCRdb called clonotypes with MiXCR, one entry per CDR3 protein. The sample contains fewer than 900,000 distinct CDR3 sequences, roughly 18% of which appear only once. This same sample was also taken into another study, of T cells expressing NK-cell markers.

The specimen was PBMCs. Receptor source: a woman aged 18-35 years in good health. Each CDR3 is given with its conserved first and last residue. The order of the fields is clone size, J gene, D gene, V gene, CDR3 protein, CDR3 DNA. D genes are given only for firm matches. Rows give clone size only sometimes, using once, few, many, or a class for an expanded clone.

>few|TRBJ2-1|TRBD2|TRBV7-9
CASSPKRGGHNEQFF
TGTGCCAGCAGCCCGAAGCGGGGGGGCCACAATGAGCAGTTCTTC
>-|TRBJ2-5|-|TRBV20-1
CSPEEFIVKTQYF
TGCAGCCCGGAGGAGTTCATCGTGAAGACCCAGTACTTC
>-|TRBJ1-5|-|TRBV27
CASSLVGALTNQPQHF
TGTGCCAGCAGTTTAGTCGGGGCCTTGACTAATCAGCCCCAGCATTTT
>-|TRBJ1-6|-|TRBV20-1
CSARKGGEGYNSPLHF
TGCAGTGCTAGAAAAGGGGGAGAGGGCTATAATTCACCCCTCCACTTT
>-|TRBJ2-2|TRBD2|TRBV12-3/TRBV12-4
CASSHRLAGGSNTGELFF
TGTGCCAGCAGTCACCGACTAGCGGGGGGCTCGAACACCGGGGAGCTGTTTTTT
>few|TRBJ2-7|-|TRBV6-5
CASSFSGTPFSYEQYF
TGTGCCAGCAGTTTCTCCGGGACACCGTTCTCCTACGAGCAGTACTTC
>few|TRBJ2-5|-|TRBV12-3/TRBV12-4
CASSPESELGETQYF
TGTGCCAGCAGCCCAGAAAGTGAATTGGGAGAGACCCAGTACTTC
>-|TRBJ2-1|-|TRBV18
CASSEETDKQFF
TGTGCCAGCTCAGAAGAGACAGATAAGCAGTTCTTC
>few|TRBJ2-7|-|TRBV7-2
CASTPTSYEQYF
TGTGCCAGCACCCCAACATCCTACGAGCAGTACTTC
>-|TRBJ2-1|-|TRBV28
CASSPPEGRDRWDEQFF
TGTGCCAGCAGTCCCCCGGAGGGGCGGGATAGATGGGATGAGCAGTTCTTC
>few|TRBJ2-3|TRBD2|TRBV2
CASNPSGRADTQYF
TGTGCCAGCAACCCTAGCGGGAGGGCAGATACGCAGTATTTT
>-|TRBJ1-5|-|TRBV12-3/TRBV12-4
CASSSQGPQHF
TGTGCCAGCAGCTCCCAGGGGCCCCAGCATTTT